Listed below are T cell receptor beta chains from one sample, sequenced in a study of circulating CD8 cells and anti-PD-1 response in melanoma. TCRdb recomputed calls from the reads with MiXCR, one row per CDR3 protein. The sample carries about 1,300 distinct CDR3 sequences, about a tenth recorded once. The sample here was CD8+ T cells from PBMCs, taken at baseline or after one month of anti-PD-1 therapy (not recorded which). Every receptor here comes from a human donor with melanoma. CDR3s include the opening cysteine and the closing phenylalanine or tryptophan. The D gene is left open where the match is weak. Size is stated as once, few, many or a size class.

CDR3nt: TGTGCCAGCAGTTTATTAGGAAATCAGCCCCAGCATTTT; CDR3aa: CASSLLGNQPQHF; j_gene: TRBJ1-5; d_gene: NA; v_gene: TRBV27; abundance: medium-sized; len: 13